This entry lists 25 T cell receptor beta chains sequenced from one sample in a study of blood T cell repertoires in COVID-19. Profiled with immunoSEQ multiplex PCR; TCRdb holds only in-frame clones, not every one. The sample has 280,000 or so clones; approximately 90% are singletons. Sequenced sample: peripheral blood. The receptor set was obtained from a woman aged 30 to 39 who had recovered from COVID-19.

V gene TRBV18 combines with J gene TRBJ1-1, with TRBD1 identical over 9 bases. The CDR3 is 15 amino acids. The V gene end was trimmed by 4 bases and the J gene end by 11 bases; junction bases not matched to a gene: 14. Germline CDR1 is KGHSH and CDR2 is LQKENI. For the CDR3, the DNA is TGTGCCAGCTCACAAATACCGGGACAGGGTGTTCAGGCTTTCTTT. Its protein is CASSQIPGQGVQAFF.

This chain connects TRBV3-1 (or the pseudogene TRBV3-2) to TRBJ1-4; tentatively, D is TRBD1 (6 bases). Germline-derived CDR1 and CDR2 are LGHDT and YNNKEL (reference sequence). V dropped 6 bases and J dropped 0 bases, with 8 bases sitting between them. CDR3 length: 14 residues. The DNA of the CDR3 is TGTGCCAGCAGGGACAGTGCAACTAATGAAAAACTGTTTTTT. Protein: CASRDSATNEKLFF.

This clone came up a few times. This rearrangement joins TRBV5-8 to TRBJ1-6; 8 bases are a match to TRBD1. This CDR3 comprises 14 residues. The ends lost 4 bases at V and 8 bases at J; junction bases unmatched: 5. Per germline, CDR1 SGHTS and CDR2 YDEGEE. CDR3 coding DNA: TGTGCCAGCAGCCTCGGGACAGGAGATTCACCCCTCCACTTT. The encoded protein is CASSLGTGDSPLHF.

The J gene is TRBJ2-3, the V gene TRBV6-4; D is uncertain. This CDR3 contains 15 residues. CDR1 and CDR2 from the germline V gene are MRHNA and SNTAGT. Trimming cost V 3 bases and J 0 bases, with 10 bases left between them. The CDR3 protein is CASSEGQASTDTQYF. In DNA form, the CDR3 reads TGTGCCAGCAGTGAAGGCCAGGCGAGCACAGATACGCAGTATTTT.

The chain couples TRBV5-1 to TRBJ2-3; TRBD1 is a possible D gene (6 bases). V dropped 6 bases and J dropped 6 bases, with 17 bases sitting between them. CDR1 SGHRS and CDR2 YFSETQ come from the germline V gene. CDR3 length: 14 amino acids. The DNA of the CDR3 is TGCGCCAGCACCGCAACTTTCAGGGGTGATACGCAGTATTTT. Translation: CASTATFRGDTQYF.

The CDR3 here is CASSYSKGADTQYF. CDR3 DNA: TGTGCCAGCAGTTACTCGAAAGGGGCAGATACGCAGTATTTT. V usage is TRBV6-2 or TRBV6-3 and J usage is TRBJ2-3; the D gene is possibly TRBD1 (5 bases). The ends were cut back, 0 bases at V and 4 bases at J, with 8 bases in the middle. Germline CDR1 MNHEY, CDR2 SVGEGT. This CDR3 has 14 residues.

The rearrangement joins TRBV7-2 to TRBJ2-7; TRBD1 is a possible D gene (5 bases). CDR3 length equals 14 residues. Germline CDR1 reads SGHTA; CDR2 reads FQGNSA. V was pared by 2 bases and J by 3 bases, with 11 bases between. The CDR3 sequence: CASSLQGNGYEQYF. The DNA for the CDR3 is TGTGCCAGCAGCTTACAGGGTAATGGCTACGAGCAGTACTTC. The complete variable domain, with remaining parts taken from reference TRBV7-2 and TRBJ2-7, reads GAGVSQSPSNKVTEKGKDVELRCDPISGHTALYWYRQSLGQGLEFLIYFQGNSAPDKSGLPSDRFSAERTGGSVSTLTIQRTQQEDSAVYLCASSLQGNGYEQYFGPGTRLTVT.

V and J are TRBV18 and TRBJ2-7; TRBD1 agrees at 9 bases. The CDR3 is 17 residues long. Losses at the gene ends were 0 bases for V and 4 bases for J; bases not matched to a gene: 10. Germline CDR1 reads KGHSH; CDR2 reads LQKENI. This chain's CDR3 is CASSPPNPRTGEYEQYF. CDR3 DNA sequence: TGTGCCAGCTCACCACCAAACCCCCGGACAGGGGAGTACGAGCAGTACTTC.

The CDR3 DNA sequence: TGTGCCAGCTCACCACCGGGCAGGGCTATTGAGCAGTTCTTC. It codes for CASSPPGRAIEQFF. This chain links TRBV18 with TRBJ2-1; D may be TRBD1 (5 bases). Trimming took off 0 bases at V and 9 bases at J, with 12 bases between the two ends. This CDR3 has 14 residues. The germline V gene has CDR1 KGHSH and CDR2 LQKENI.

This chain links TRBV4-2 with TRBJ2-7; no definite D call. V shed 4 bases and J shed 3 bases, with 13 bases lying between them. Germline CDR1 is LGHNA and CDR2 is YNFKEQ. The CDR3 is 14 amino acids. Here the CDR3 reads CASSLQAIGYEQYF. The CDR3 bases are TGTGCCAGCAGCCTCCAGGCCATAGGCTACGAGCAGTACTTC.

The CDR3 here is CASSRSGDTEAFF. The CDR3 nucleotides read TGTGCCAGCAGCCGATCCGGGGACACTGAAGCTTTCTTT. This sequence joins TRBV9 and TRBJ1-1; no firm D call. The CDR3 runs to 13 residues. Trimming cost V 4 bases and J 3 bases, with 10 bases left between them. Per germline, CDR1 SGDLS and CDR2 YYNGEE.

The V and J genes are TRBV7-3 and TRBJ2-1, with 16 bases identical to TRBD2. The junction had 14 bases not matched to a gene; V was cut back by 4 bases and J by 5 bases. CDR3 length: 20 residues. From germline, CDR1 is SGHTA and CDR2 FQGTGA. In nucleotides, the CDR3 is TGTGCCAGCAGCTCCGCGGGGACTAGCGGGGGGGTCCCACGTGACAATGAGCAGTTCTTC. Protein sequence: CASSSAGTSGGVPRDNEQFF. The full variable domain, its missing parts supplied by reference TRBV7-3 and TRBJ2-1, is GAGVSQTPSNKVTEKGKYVELRCDPISGHTALYWYRQSLGQGPEFLIYFQGTGAADDSGLPNDRFFAVRPEGSVSTLKIQRTERGDSAVYLCASSSAGTSGGVPRDNEQFFGPGTRLTVL.

The CDR3 DNA follows: TGCGCCAGCAGCTTAACCAGGAACACCGGGGAGCTGTTTTTT. Translation: CASSLTRNTGELFF. The rearrangement links TRBV5-1 to TRBJ2-2, with D uncertain. Per germline, CDR1 SGHRS and CDR2 YFSETQ. The CDR3 is 14 residues long. The V end lost 2 bases, the J end lost 1 base, and 6 bases lay between the germline ends.

In this sample, this clone turned up once. The chain uses TRBV29-1 and TRBJ2-7; a possible D gene is TRBD1 (6 bases). The V and J ends lost 4 bases and 7 bases respectively, with 11 bases between them. Germline V gene data show CDR1 as SQVTM and CDR2 as ANQGSEA. This CDR3 contains 11 residues. The CDR3: CSVGEGGEQYF. The CDR3 bases are TGCAGCGTTGGAGAAGGGGGTGAGCAGTACTTC.

The chain is built from TRBV4-2 and TRBJ2-1; 9 bases fit TRBD2. The CDR3 is made up of 15 amino acids. Germline V gives CDR1 LGHNA, CDR2 YNFKEQ. V shed 5 bases, J shed 4 bases, and the junction held 6 bases outside the gene matches. CDR3 protein: CASSLQRGAYNEQFF. Here the CDR3 DNA reads TGTGCCAGCAGCTTACAGCGGGGGGCGTACAATGAGCAGTTCTTC.

The CDR3 nucleotides read TGTGCCAGCAGCGGGTTCGGGGGTAGGCTCTCTGGAAACACCATATATTTT. Its translation is CASSGFGGRLSGNTIYF. This sequence joins TRBV6-2 or TRBV6-3 and TRBJ1-3; possible D gene TRBD1, 5 bases. The V gene's germline CDR1 is MNHEY and CDR2 SVGEGT. CDR3 length equals 17 residues. Between the trimmed V and J ends, which lost 6 bases and 0 bases, there was a span of 18 bases.

In this sample, this clone turned up a few times. The rearrangement uses TRBV7-2 and TRBJ1-5, with TRBD1 matching 7 bases. The CDR3 length is 15 residues. The V gene's germline CDR1 is SGHTA and CDR2 FQGNSA. The V gene end was trimmed by 7 bases and the J gene end by 1 base; junction bases not matched to a gene: 7. The CDR3 bases are TGTGCCAGCAAAAGGGACAGCCTAAGCAATCAGCCCCAGCATTTT. It codes for CASKRDSLSNQPQHF. The variable domain in full, with the rest retrieved from reference TRBV7-2 and TRBJ1-5, is GAGVSQSPSNKVTEKGKDVELRCDPISGHTALYWYRQSLGQGLEFLIYFQGNSAPDKSGLPSDRFSAERTGGSVSTLTIQRTQQEDSAVYLCASKRDSLSNQPQHFGDGTRLSIL.

This sequence joins TRBV18 and TRBJ1-1, with a possible D match to TRBD1 (5 bases). V dropped 6 bases and J dropped 7 bases, with 18 bases sitting between them. The CDR3 has 14 amino acids. CDR1 is KGHSH and CDR2 is LQKENI in the germline V gene. The CDR3 sequence: CASSSGPGFGEAFF. CDR3 in DNA: TGTGCCAGCTCGTCAGGGCCAGGGTTTGGTGAAGCTTTCTTT.

The table lists this clone with many counts. The chain combines TRBV18 with TRBJ2-7; D ambiguous. Trimming removed 3 bases from V and 0 bases from J, with 9 bases in between. Per germline, CDR1 KGHSH and CDR2 LQKENI. The CDR3 contains 14 residues. CDR3 residues: CASSPPGFSYEQYF. CDR3 sequence (DNA): TGTGCCAGCTCACCGCCCGGGTTCTCCTACGAGCAGTACTTC.

Regarding this clone: Other DNA sequences from this sample encode an identical CDR3 as well. The rearrangement joins TRBV5-1 to TRBJ2-5; 13 bases map to TRBD2. J gave up 3 bases and V 5 bases, and 1 base lay outside the gene matches. CDR1 is SGHRS and CDR2 is YFSETQ in the germline V gene. CDR3 length equals 14 residues. CDR3 amino acids: CASRGLAGEETQYF. In DNA, the CDR3 is TGCGCCAGCAGAGGACTAGCGGGGGAAGAGACCCAGTACTTC.

The table lists this clone with a few counts. V usage is TRBV5-4 and J usage is TRBJ1-4; perhaps TRBD1 as D (5 bases). The CDR3 spans 14 residues. V lost 0 bases to trimming and J lost 4 bases, with 7 bases between them. Germline assignment: CDR1 SGHNT and CDR2 YYREEE (reference sequence). This CDR3 is CASSLGDSNEKLFF. The DNA of the CDR3 is TGTGCCAGCAGCTTGGGAGACAGTAATGAAAAACTGTTTTTT. The full variable domain, completed using reference TRBV5-4 and TRBJ1-4, is ETGVTQSPTHLIKTRGQQVTLRCSSQSGHNTVSWYQQALGQGPQFIFQYYREEENGRGNFPPRFSGLQFPNYSSELNVNALELDDSALYLCASSLGDSNEKLFFGSGTQLSVL.

This chain connects TRBV12-5 to TRBJ1-1, with TRBD1 matching over 9 bases. The CDR3 contains 14 residues. Trimming at V came to 5 bases and at J to 2 bases, leaving 3 bases not matched to a gene. Germline V gene data show CDR1 as LGHNT and CDR2 as FRNRAP. In nucleotides, the CDR3 is TGTGCTAGTGGTCAGGACAGGGGAAACACTGAAGCTTTCTTT. The encoded protein is CASGQDRGNTEAFF. Full variable domain (outside the CDR3, taken from reference TRBV12-5 and TRBJ1-1): DARVTQTPRHKVTEMGQEVTMRCQPILGHNTVFWYRQTMMQGLELLAYFRNRAPLDDSGMPKDRFSAEMPDATLATLKIQPSEPRDSAVYFCASGQDRGNTEAFFGQGTRLTVV.

The V gene is TRBV5-1, the J gene TRBJ2-2, with 7 bases fitting TRBD1. Trimming cost V 4 bases and J 4 bases; bases outside gene matches: 7. This CDR3 spans 15 amino acids. CDR1 SGHRS and CDR2 YFSETQ come from the germline V gene. The CDR3, as DNA: TGCGCCAGCAGCCCCGGACAGGTGACCACCGGGGAGCTGTTTTTT. It is translated as CASSPGQVTTGELFF.

The rearrangement joins TRBV3-1 (or the pseudogene TRBV3-2) to TRBJ2-5, with D perhaps matching TRBD2 (6 bases). With 0 bases removed from V and 7 bases from J, the gap between germline ends came to 21 bases. The V gene's germline CDR1 is LGHDT and CDR2 YNNKEL (reference sequence). The CDR3 spans 17 residues. The CDR3: CASSQEGGAVARGTQYF. The CDR3 bases are TGTGCCAGCAGCCAAGAGGGCGGGGCAGTGGCCCGGGGGACCCAGTACTTC.

The rearrangement joins TRBV30 to TRBJ1-4; D perhaps matches TRBD1 (5 bases). The CDR3 extends over 14 amino acids. The germline gives CDR1 GTSNPN, CDR2 SVGIG (reference sequence). Trimming took off 2 bases at V and 7 bases at J, with 14 bases between the two ends. The CDR3 sequence is CAWSRSGGGEKLFF. CDR3 coding DNA: TGTGCCTGGAGTCGGTCGGGGGGAGGTGAAAAACTGTTTTTT.